Reported below is one T cell receptor (beta chain). Its antigen remains unidentified. The entry originates in a study of cytomegalovirus exposure and HLA in healthy donors. Researchers ran the PCR with 60 Vbeta and 13 Jbeta primers. TCRdb's copy holds only in-frame clones and misses some; the assay was immunoSEQ multiplex PCR. This table holds 90,000 to 120,000 clones, less than 80% found once. Study observations and caveats: Later analysis demonstrated an association between a missense DCLRE1C variant and TCR beta V- and J-gene trimming.

The CDR3 loop spans 13 amino acids. Losses at the gene ends were 2 bases for V and 12 bases for J; bases not matched to a gene: 4. The V gene's germline CDR1 is SGDLS and CDR2 YYNGEE. This receptor was identified in a man aged 25-40 years in good health and CMV-seronegative. The genes are TRBV9 and TRBJ1-6; 8 nucleotides agree with TRBD1. Material: PBMCs. The CDR3 nucleotides are TGTGCCAGCAGCGTCCAGGGGGCTGAACCCCTCCACTTT. Its translation: CASSVQGAEPLHF. Together with reference TRBV9 and TRBJ1-6, the CDR3 gives the full variable domain: DSGVTQTPKHLITATGQRVTLRCSPRSGDLSVYWYQQSLDQGLQFLIQYYNGEERAKGNILERFSAQQFPDLHSELNLSSLELGDSALYFCASSVQGAEPLHFGNGTRLTVT.